These T cell receptor beta chains were read from a single sample in a study of blood T cell repertoires in COVID-19. Data came from immunoSEQ multiplex PCR; TCRdb stores just in-frame clones and leaves some out. The data contain around 170,000 clones, 74% of them seen just once; the ten biggest clones take up about 3%. Material: peripheral blood. These receptors were obtained from a woman of 80 years or more with acute or convalescent COVID-19. Both conserved end residues are part of each CDR3.

J	V	CDR3
TRBJ1-1	TRBV28	CASSLPTGEWAEAFF
TRBJ2-2	TRBV5-1	CASSLDKTVGGELFF
TRBJ1-4	TRBV10-3	CAIKGPEDEKLFF
TRBJ2-4	TRBV5-4	CASSFTGTSNDNVQYF
TRBJ2-7	TRBV19	CASSRWMAGAKYEQYF
TRBJ2-2	TRBV5-1	CASSVTSGRATGELFF
TRBJ2-1	TRBV9	CASSVGLAGVNEQFF
TRBJ2-7	TRBV4-1	CASSVGQTYEQYF
TRBJ2-7	TRBV11-2	CASSRSTSHYEQYF
TRBJ1-2	TRBV7-8	CASSLDRVVGGYTF
TRBJ2-3	TRBV11-2	CASSLSAGYTDTQYF
TRBJ1-1	TRBV18	CASSQSTDTEAFF
TRBJ1-4	TRBV6-2/TRBV6-3	CASSYTAGSTNEKLFF
TRBJ1-2	TRBV3-1/TRBV3-2	CASSPERGLANYGYTF
TRBJ2-3	TRBV9	CASSVGTSADTQYF
TRBJ2-7	TRBV7-2	CASSLGLGGVSYEQYF
TRBJ1-1	TRBV5-1	CASSLETGENTEAFF
TRBJ2-3	TRBV7-9	CARGALAGDGDTQYF
TRBJ1-4	TRBV18	CASSTGDNEKLFF
TRBJ2-3	TRBV24-1	CATSALAGGDTQYF
TRBJ1-2	TRBV30	CAWSVGQGRGYTF
TRBJ1-4	TRBV7-2	CASSHTGGDEKLFF
TRBJ1-6	TRBV4-3	CASSQESRGGNSPLHF
TRBJ1-1	TRBV5-1	CASSWSGANTEAFF
TRBJ2-1	TRBV11-3	CASSSGLAGGNYNEQFF
TRBJ2-1	TRBV7-3	CASSGGTSGGNEQFF
TRBJ1-3	TRBV3-1/TRBV3-2	CASSPWTPSSGNTIYF
TRBJ2-1	TRBV5-6	CASSLAATGDNEQFF
TRBJ2-7	TRBV20-1	CSASGRVGGEQYF
TRBJ1-5	TRBV19	CASSIGRSPNQPQHF
TRBJ2-6	TRBV3-1/TRBV3-2	CASSQGGGANVLTF
TRBJ2-4	TRBV29-1	CSAQALNGYIQYF
TRBJ2-1	TRBV29-1	CSVEGLAGGVEQFF
TRBJ2-5	TRBV11-2	CASSLDQTSRGTQYF
TRBJ2-7	TRBV27	CASSAAGGLDSEQYF
TRBJ1-2	TRBV5-1	CASTPSGLNGYTF
TRBJ2-2	TRBV27	CASYRVAGVNTGELFF
TRBJ2-3	TRBV3-1/TRBV3-2	CASSQGSGGDPGTQYF
TRBJ1-1	TRBV12-5	CASGFGTGNTEAFF
TRBJ2-1	TRBV15	CATSRAVVAGVNEQFF
TRBJ2-7	TRBV5-5	CASSLLAENEQYF
TRBJ1-3	TRBV30	CAWSTRGSGNTIYF
TRBJ1-2	TRBV7-8	CASSVSPGDRGYGYTF
TRBJ1-2	TRBV9	CASSVDSQGAEGYTF
TRBJ2-4	TRBV7-8	CASSLIWTQAKNIQYF
TRBJ2-6	TRBV5-1	CASSRESSGANVLTF
TRBJ1-6	TRBV6-5	CASSYRGGSPLHF
TRBJ1-1	TRBV29-1	CSVGFGRDTEAFF
TRBJ1-1	TRBV5-4	CASSSGRTANTEAFF
TRBJ1-2	TRBV28	CASRDPQGSGYGYTF
TRBJ2-5	TRBV10-1	CASQPPGRETQYF
TRBJ2-3	TRBV11-2	CASSITGVRADTQYF
TRBJ2-5	TRBV19	CASSIGRGSRQETQYF
TRBJ2-7	TRBV2	CASNPGQGNYEQYF
TRBJ2-5	TRBV10-3	CAISAGTSGRGDQETQYF
TRBJ2-1	TRBV18	CASSRGQGADNEQFF
TRBJ2-3	TRBV24-1	CATSDLTGTSGLVQDTQYF
TRBJ1-5	TRBV7-9	CASSSGQYSNQPQHF
TRBJ2-7	TRBV29-1	CSVYGTKAYEQYF